This T cell receptor (beta chain) comes out of a study of blood T cell repertoires in COVID-19. The wider study: The analysed material was cDNA or gDNA that came from T cells, B-cell-depleted T cells, or PBMCs.

Participants reported their clinical history, and cohort assignment relied on those reports. Recovered participants had two consecutive negative NP/OP PCR tests, healthcare professional clearance, or symptom resolution. Original processing notes: Researchers report that nucleated cell counts were estimated from reference gene primer amplification. This table comes from immunoSEQ multiplex PCR, and its TCRdb copy is limited to in-frame clones, with some not included. Clone size and V and J calls were adopted from that table, with D and trimming inferred from the DNA. The table records 130,000 to 150,000 clones, just under 85% of them present only once. The germline V and J ends were trimmed by 3 bases and 4 bases, with 7 bases remaining between them. This CDR3 comprises 12 residues. From germline, CDR1 is MNHEY and CDR2 SVGEGT.

The clonotype originates from a man aged 50 to 60 who had recovered from COVID-19. This chain joins TRBV6-2 or TRBV6-3 and TRBJ2-7; tentatively, D is TRBD1 (5 bases). The sequencing input was PBMCs or T cells enriched from blood (not recorded which). CDR3 protein: CASSYRGYEQYF. CDR3 in DNA: TGTGCCAGCAGTTATAGGGGTTACGAGCAGTACTTC.